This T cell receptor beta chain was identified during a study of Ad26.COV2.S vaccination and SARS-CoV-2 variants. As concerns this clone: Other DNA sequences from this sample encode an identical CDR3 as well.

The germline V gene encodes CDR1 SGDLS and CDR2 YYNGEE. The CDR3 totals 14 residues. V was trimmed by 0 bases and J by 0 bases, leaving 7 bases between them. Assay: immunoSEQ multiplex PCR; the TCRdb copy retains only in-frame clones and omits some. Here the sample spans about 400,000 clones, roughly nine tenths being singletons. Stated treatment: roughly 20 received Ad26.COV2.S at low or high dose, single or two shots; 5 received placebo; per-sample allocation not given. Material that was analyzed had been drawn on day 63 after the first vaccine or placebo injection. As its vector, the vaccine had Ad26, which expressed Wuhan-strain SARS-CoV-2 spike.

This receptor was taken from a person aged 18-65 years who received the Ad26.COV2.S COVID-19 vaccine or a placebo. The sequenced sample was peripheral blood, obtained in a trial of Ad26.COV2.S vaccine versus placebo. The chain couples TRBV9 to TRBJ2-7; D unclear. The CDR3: CASSVGGSSYEQYF. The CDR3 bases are TGTGCCAGCAGCGTAGGAGGTAGCTCCTACGAGCAGTACTTC.